Listed below are T cell receptor beta chains from one sample, sequenced in a study of T cell changes during pregnancy in multiple sclerosis. This table comes from immunoSEQ multiplex PCR, and its TCRdb copy is limited to in-frame clones, with some not included. The sample yields more than 30,000 clones, 90% to 95% seen once. Sequencing used CD8+ T cells from peripheral blood mononuclear cells, obtained in the third trimester of pregnancy. Every receptor here comes from a female donor with multiple sclerosis, enrolled in a pregnancy study. The CDR3 runs from the conserved cysteine through the conserved F or W.

J,V,CDR3
TRBJ2-7,TRBV27,CASSLDSSYEQYF
TRBJ2-1,TRBV27,CASSPPPRVEQFF
TRBJ2-1,TRBV4-1,CASSQDQLAGTNEQFF
TRBJ2-2,TRBV4-1,CASSQAGAGGAGELFF
TRBJ2-1,TRBV29-1,CSVGGGSYNEQFF
TRBJ1-1,TRBV19,CASSHISEAFF
TRBJ2-3,TRBV11-2,CASSLDIHATGLADTDTQYF
TRBJ1-2,TRBV6-1,CAGAGRLPTGYTF
TRBJ2-3,TRBV12-5,CASGLALTSGGGWDLDTQYF
TRBJ2-7,TRBV15,CATSSGDSERNYEQYF
TRBJ2-7,TRBV6-5,CASSYSTGTETYEQYF
TRBJ2-3,TRBV9,CASSPRGEDTQYF
TRBJ2-1,TRBV15,CATSRDSRDEQFF
TRBJ1-1,TRBV9,CASSAVGQGAHMNTEAFF
TRBJ2-2,TRBV13,CASSLSAGELFF
TRBJ2-7,TRBV19,CASSTAQGSTYEQYF
TRBJ2-3,TRBV13,CASSLGGGTDTQYF
TRBJ2-3,TRBV10-3,CAISEGTASSTDTQYF
TRBJ2-3,TRBV6-5,CASRGGAGDTQYF
TRBJ2-1,TRBV2,CAIKFRSEQFF
TRBJ2-1,TRBV19,CASSTRQPLNEQFF
TRBJ1-2,TRBV11-2,CASSFEEAYGYTF
TRBJ1-2,TRBV7-9,CASSLSRGTGVDINYGYTF
TRBJ2-7,TRBV5-6,CASSFIADPYEQYF
TRBJ1-1,TRBV6-1,CASSGGTGGFSPFF
TRBJ2-2,TRBV27,CASSLSGGGTGELFF
TRBJ2-3,TRBV4-1,CASSHQVGGGPGTDTQYF